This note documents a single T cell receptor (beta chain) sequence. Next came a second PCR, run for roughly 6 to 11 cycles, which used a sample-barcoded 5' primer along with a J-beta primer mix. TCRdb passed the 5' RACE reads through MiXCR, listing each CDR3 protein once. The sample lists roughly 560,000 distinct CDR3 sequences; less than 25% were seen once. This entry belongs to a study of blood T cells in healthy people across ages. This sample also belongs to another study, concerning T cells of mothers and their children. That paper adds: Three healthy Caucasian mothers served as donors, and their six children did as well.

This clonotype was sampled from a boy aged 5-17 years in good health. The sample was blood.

CDR3 sequence: CSVESQGRDEQYF. The DNA for the CDR3 is TGCAGCGTTGAATCGCAGGGGCGCGACGAGCAGTACTTC. This chain uses TRBV29-1 with TRBJ2-5; TRBD1 is a possible D gene (6 bases). Judging by the DNA end, TRBJ2-7 fits better; the J call may be wrong. Germline CDR1 is SQVTM and CDR2 is ANQGSEA. CDR3 length: 13 amino acids.